A selection of T cell receptor beta chains follows, all from one sample in a study of blood T cell repertoires in COVID-19. Data came from immunoSEQ multiplex PCR; TCRdb stores just in-frame clones and leaves some out. The sample consists of around 300,000 clones, just over 90% of them appearing once. Sequenced: peripheral blood. The source of these receptors is a woman in her twenties or thirties with COVID-19, enrolled during active disease. Each CDR3 is given with its conserved first and last residue.

J,V,CDR3
TRBJ1-1,TRBV5-6,CASSFRGGTEAFF
TRBJ1-4,TRBV6-5,CASSSSGTGAEKLFF
TRBJ2-2,TRBV6-4,CASSGLTGELFF
TRBJ2-5,TRBV19,CASKSVETQYF
TRBJ1-4,TRBV19,CASSIGQGANEKLFF
TRBJ1-1,TRBV6-5,CASSYAGANTEAFF
TRBJ1-2,TRBV28,CASTIGGRYGYTF
TRBJ1-3,TRBV29-1,CSVEVQAHGTIYF
TRBJ1-3,TRBV28,CASSLYRGPGNTIYF
TRBJ2-1,TRBV11-2,CASSLLSSSYNEQFF
TRBJ2-6,TRBV6-5,CASSISFYGANVLTF
TRBJ1-3,TRBV30,CAWTGGHGNTIYF
TRBJ2-7,TRBV19,CASSTRHPYEQYF
TRBJ1-1,TRBV18,CASSPMDREFTEAFF
TRBJ1-4,TRBV28,CASTARGREKLFF
TRBJ2-4,TRBV6-6,CASSYSGTENIQYF
TRBJ2-1,TRBV27,CASSLWADISYNEQFF
TRBJ2-3,TRBV7-3,CASSSRLAGNTDTQYF
TRBJ1-1,TRBV28,CASSFARGNEAFF
TRBJ2-4,TRBV11-2,CASSSGLAKNIQYF
TRBJ2-5,TRBV11-2,CASSLGTSGSWETQYF
TRBJ2-2,TRBV9,CASSAGWGGSGTGELFF
TRBJ2-3,TRBV2,CASSEERAGGSRGLAGGPSDTQYF
TRBJ2-7,TRBV12-3/TRBV12-4,CASSFWTGSEQYF
TRBJ2-1,TRBV7-6,CASSLRQGAYNEQFF
TRBJ1-1,TRBV9,CASSVAEGNAFF
TRBJ1-1,TRBV2,CASSEARRRNTEAFF
TRBJ2-7,TRBV27,CASSFGTGEGYEQYF
TRBJ1-1,TRBV11-3,CASSLAQGNTEAFF
TRBJ2-3,TRBV7-9,CASSGTSGSVDTQYF
TRBJ1-1,TRBV19,CASRTGWKNTEAFF
TRBJ2-3,TRBV11-2,CASSWSGRGTDTQYF
TRBJ1-2,TRBV28,CASRKQGIGSYGYTF
TRBJ1-1,TRBV5-5,CASSLSNRVTEAFF
TRBJ1-1,TRBV12-3/TRBV12-4,CASSLRTGTEAFF
TRBJ1-5,TRBV2,CASSGQVNQPQHF
TRBJ2-7,TRBV24-1,CATSDRRDHYEQYF
TRBJ2-7,TRBV3-1/TRBV3-2,CASGRGSLYEQYF
TRBJ2-4,TRBV4-1,CASSQGLIAKNIQYF
TRBJ1-6,TRBV19,CASSIGQGKVSPLHF
TRBJ2-7,TRBV30,CAWSSAGGYYEQYF
TRBJ2-1,TRBV29-1,CSHKTGGSYNEQFF
TRBJ1-6,TRBV2,CASSGGQYSSYNSPLHF
TRBJ1-3,TRBV7-9,CASSLAQGANTIYF
TRBJ2-1,TRBV27,CASSLSGLAGVEQFF
TRBJ2-1,TRBV27,CASSSSATSGTYNEQFF
TRBJ1-2,TRBV6-1,CASSEFSDYGYTF
TRBJ1-1,TRBV5-1,CASSLVQENTEAFF
TRBJ1-1,TRBV4-1,CASSQPPPVLNTEAFF
TRBJ2-3,TRBV27,CASSFSDTQYF
TRBJ2-7,TRBV7-6,CASSLAGGPSYEQYF
TRBJ1-6,TRBV7-8,CASSLNTRGRYNSPLHF
TRBJ2-7,TRBV7-8,CASSLDRRGAGAYEQYF
TRBJ1-1,TRBV29-1,CSVAVKGDTEAFF